These T cell receptor beta chains were read from a single sample in a study of blood T cell repertoires in COVID-19. The protocol was immunoSEQ multiplex PCR, while the TCRdb copy is restricted to in-frame clones and leaves out a portion. The table lists about 270,000 clones, roughly 90% of them singletons, with 2% to 2.5% in the top ten. Source material: PBMCs or T cells enriched from blood (not recorded which). The receptor set was obtained from a woman between 40 and 55 years old with acute COVID-19. Both conserved end residues are trimmed from each CDR3. D genes are given only for firm matches.

cdr3_aa: ATSRDSPKGAGGAF; d_call: TRBD1; v_call: TRBV15; j_call: TRBJ1-1
cdr3_aa: SRSGPNEQY; d_call: .; v_call: TRBV20-1; j_call: TRBJ2-7
cdr3_aa: ASSTGLGSGNTIY; d_call: .; v_call: TRBV11-3; j_call: TRBJ1-3
cdr3_aa: ARGQGGGYT; d_call: TRBD1; v_call: TRBV30; j_call: TRBJ1-2
cdr3_aa: ASSIWKTGFPGELF; d_call: .; v_call: TRBV19; j_call: TRBJ2-2
cdr3_aa: ASRQGTNTGELF; d_call: TRBD1; v_call: TRBV7-6; j_call: TRBJ2-2
cdr3_aa: ASSMYRGHNQPQH; d_call: TRBD1; v_call: TRBV19; j_call: TRBJ1-5
cdr3_aa: ATSPMGEGPGDTQY; d_call: TRBD2; v_call: TRBV15; j_call: TRBJ2-3
cdr3_aa: ASSQPGLAGGSSYEQY; d_call: TRBD2; v_call: TRBV11-3; j_call: TRBJ2-7
cdr3_aa: ASSRTSGAYNEQF; d_call: TRBD2; v_call: TRBV7-6; j_call: TRBJ2-1
cdr3_aa: ASSYGQYTDTQY; d_call: .; v_call: TRBV6-5; j_call: TRBJ2-3
cdr3_aa: ASRRDSKYEQY; d_call: TRBD1; v_call: TRBV27; j_call: TRBJ2-7
cdr3_aa: ASSSLSSRGAF; d_call: .; v_call: TRBV7-9; j_call: TRBJ1-1
cdr3_aa: ASSTSVGPTEELF; d_call: .; v_call: TRBV18; j_call: TRBJ2-2
cdr3_aa: ASSKVEDLNYGYT; d_call: .; v_call: TRBV21-1; j_call: TRBJ1-2
cdr3_aa: ASSATGAYEQY; d_call: TRBD1; v_call: TRBV2; j_call: TRBJ2-7
cdr3_aa: ATTLGGRSYNEQF; d_call: .; v_call: TRBV15; j_call: TRBJ2-1
cdr3_aa: ASRLTGTQPQH; d_call: TRBD1; v_call: TRBV12-3/TRBV12-4; j_call: TRBJ1-5
cdr3_aa: ASSLAGANGYT; d_call: .; v_call: TRBV7-9; j_call: TRBJ1-2
cdr3_aa: ASSRGGDYEQY; d_call: TRBD2; v_call: TRBV7-9; j_call: TRBJ2-7
cdr3_aa: ASSRTLGGSYGYT; d_call: .; v_call: TRBV9; j_call: TRBJ1-2
cdr3_aa: ASSLVAANTEAF; d_call: .; v_call: TRBV5-5; j_call: TRBJ1-1
cdr3_aa: ASSVAGLETQY; d_call: .; v_call: TRBV9; j_call: TRBJ2-5
cdr3_aa: ASSPRQARQPQH; d_call: .; v_call: TRBV7-3; j_call: TRBJ1-5
cdr3_aa: SVEASGGLGGYT; d_call: .; v_call: TRBV29-1; j_call: TRBJ1-2
cdr3_aa: ASSIRDEQF; d_call: .; v_call: TRBV19; j_call: TRBJ2-1
cdr3_aa: ASSLAGTAEAF; d_call: TRBD1; v_call: TRBV7-9; j_call: TRBJ1-1
cdr3_aa: ASRGEGATNEKLF; d_call: .; v_call: TRBV6-5; j_call: TRBJ1-4
cdr3_aa: ASSWEGKGAGNTIY; d_call: .; v_call: TRBV28; j_call: TRBJ1-3
cdr3_aa: ATRDDRGETQY; d_call: TRBD1; v_call: TRBV24-1; j_call: TRBJ2-5
cdr3_aa: SVPGSRAEQF; d_call: .; v_call: TRBV29-1; j_call: TRBJ2-1
cdr3_aa: ASTQRLGQPVNT; d_call: .; v_call: TRBV19; j_call: TRBJ1-2
cdr3_aa: ASSFGGTGLLNTEAF; d_call: TRBD1; v_call: TRBV5-1; j_call: TRBJ1-1
cdr3_aa: ASSPGRQGHQPQH; d_call: TRBD1; v_call: TRBV18; j_call: TRBJ1-5
cdr3_aa: ASSSLTGGLETQY; d_call: TRBD1; v_call: TRBV11-1; j_call: TRBJ2-5
cdr3_aa: ASSVRQSNYGYT; d_call: .; v_call: TRBV5-8; j_call: TRBJ1-2
cdr3_aa: AWDGQGPPGYT; d_call: TRBD1; v_call: TRBV30; j_call: TRBJ1-2
cdr3_aa: ASTRLAGTDTQY; d_call: TRBD2; v_call: TRBV19; j_call: TRBJ2-3
cdr3_aa: ASGEENNSPLH; d_call: .; v_call: TRBV5-1; j_call: TRBJ1-6
cdr3_aa: SVADNTEAF; d_call: .; v_call: TRBV20-1; j_call: TRBJ1-1
cdr3_aa: ASSQTVSYEQY; d_call: .; v_call: TRBV4-1; j_call: TRBJ2-7
cdr3_aa: ASTTDRGIYEKLF; d_call: TRBD1; v_call: TRBV2; j_call: TRBJ1-4
cdr3_aa: ASSFVAGIGELF; d_call: TRBD2; v_call: TRBV5-1; j_call: TRBJ2-2
cdr3_aa: ARSLGDRLRSEAF; d_call: TRBD1; v_call: TRBV5-3; j_call: TRBJ1-1
cdr3_aa: ATSDGRGNTDTQY; d_call: .; v_call: TRBV24-1; j_call: TRBJ2-3
cdr3_aa: ASNKNTGELF; d_call: .; v_call: TRBV2; j_call: TRBJ2-2
cdr3_aa: ASSLLRQWY; d_call: .; v_call: TRBV28; j_call: TRBJ2-3
cdr3_aa: ASRGDTNEQY; d_call: .; v_call: TRBV4-1; j_call: TRBJ2-7
cdr3_aa: ASSLVANTEAF; d_call: .; v_call: TRBV6-5; j_call: TRBJ1-1
cdr3_aa: ASSQGGVYEQY; d_call: .; v_call: TRBV7-2; j_call: TRBJ2-7
cdr3_aa: ASSSGPGGPQH; d_call: .; v_call: TRBV6-5; j_call: TRBJ1-5
cdr3_aa: ASSLGFGDTGELF; d_call: .; v_call: TRBV11-2; j_call: TRBJ2-2
cdr3_aa: AISVQGHYGYT; d_call: TRBD1; v_call: TRBV10-3; j_call: TRBJ1-2
cdr3_aa: ASSYQVYNEQF; d_call: .; v_call: TRBV6-2/TRBV6-3; j_call: TRBJ2-1
cdr3_aa: AWTGFSEQF; d_call: .; v_call: TRBV30; j_call: TRBJ2-1
cdr3_aa: ASSLEVGSNSPLH; d_call: .; v_call: TRBV5-1; j_call: TRBJ1-6
cdr3_aa: ASSIGTVGSGANVLT; d_call: .; v_call: TRBV19; j_call: TRBJ2-6